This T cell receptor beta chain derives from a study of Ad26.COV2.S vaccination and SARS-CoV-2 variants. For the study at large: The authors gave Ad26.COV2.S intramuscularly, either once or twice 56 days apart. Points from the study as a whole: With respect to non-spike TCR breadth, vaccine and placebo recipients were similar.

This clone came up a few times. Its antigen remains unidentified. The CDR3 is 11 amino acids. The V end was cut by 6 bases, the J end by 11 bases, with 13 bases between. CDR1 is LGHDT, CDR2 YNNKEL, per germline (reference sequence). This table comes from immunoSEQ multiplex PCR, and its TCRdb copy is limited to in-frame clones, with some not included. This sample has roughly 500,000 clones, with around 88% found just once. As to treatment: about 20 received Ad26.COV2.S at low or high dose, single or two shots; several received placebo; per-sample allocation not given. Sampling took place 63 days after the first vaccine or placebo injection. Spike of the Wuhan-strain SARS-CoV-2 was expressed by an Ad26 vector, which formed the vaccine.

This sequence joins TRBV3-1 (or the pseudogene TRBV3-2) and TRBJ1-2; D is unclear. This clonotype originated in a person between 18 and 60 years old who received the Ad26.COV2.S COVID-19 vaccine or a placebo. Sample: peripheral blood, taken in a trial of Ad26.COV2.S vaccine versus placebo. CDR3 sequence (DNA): TGTGCCAGCAGTCTGAACTTAGGGTACACCTTC. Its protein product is CASSLNLGYTF.